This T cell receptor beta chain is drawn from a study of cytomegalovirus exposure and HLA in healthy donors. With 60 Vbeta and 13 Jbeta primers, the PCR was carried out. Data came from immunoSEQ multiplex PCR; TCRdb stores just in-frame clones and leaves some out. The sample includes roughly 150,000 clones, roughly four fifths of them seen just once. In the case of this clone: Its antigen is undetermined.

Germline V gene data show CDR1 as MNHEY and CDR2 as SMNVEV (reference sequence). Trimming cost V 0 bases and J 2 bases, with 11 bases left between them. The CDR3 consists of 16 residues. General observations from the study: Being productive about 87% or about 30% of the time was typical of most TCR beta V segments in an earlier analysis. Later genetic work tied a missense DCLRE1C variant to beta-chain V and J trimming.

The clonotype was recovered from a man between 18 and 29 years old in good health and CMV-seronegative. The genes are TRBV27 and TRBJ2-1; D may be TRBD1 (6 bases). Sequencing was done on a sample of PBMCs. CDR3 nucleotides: TGTGCCAGCAGTTTATCGCAGGGGCCCCCCTACAATGAGCAGTTCTTC. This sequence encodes CASSLSQGPPYNEQFF.